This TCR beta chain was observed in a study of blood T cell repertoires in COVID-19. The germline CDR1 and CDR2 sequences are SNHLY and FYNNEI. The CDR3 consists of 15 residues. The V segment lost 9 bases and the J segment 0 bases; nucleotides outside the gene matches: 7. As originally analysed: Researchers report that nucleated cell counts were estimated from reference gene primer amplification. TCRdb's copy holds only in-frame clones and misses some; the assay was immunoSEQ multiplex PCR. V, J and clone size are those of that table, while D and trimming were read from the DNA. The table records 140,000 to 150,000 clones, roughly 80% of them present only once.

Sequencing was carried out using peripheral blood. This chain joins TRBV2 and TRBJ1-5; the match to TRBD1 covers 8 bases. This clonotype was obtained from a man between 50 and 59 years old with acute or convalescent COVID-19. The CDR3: CASGQGPYSNQPQHF. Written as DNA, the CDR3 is TGTGCCAGTGGACAGGGACCTTATAGCAATCAGCCCCAGCATTTT.